These 23 T cell receptor beta chains came from one sample sequenced in a study of patients and donors after allogeneic stem cell transplantation. TCRdb re-derived calls from the RT-PCR reads in MiXCR, one entry per CDR3 protein. The sample records approximately 430,000 distinct CDR3 sequences, 16% being singletons. Material: blood, either unsorted or a sorted T cell fraction (not recorded which). The receptors shown here come from a human donor who was either an allogeneic HSCT recipient or a stem cell or donor lymphocyte infusion donor (not recorded which). It is not recorded whose cells these are; they may come from a transplant donor.

This clonotype was detected ten times or more. The chain links TRBV15 to TRBJ2-3; TRBD2 matches 7 bases. The CDR3 length is 17 residues. V trimming: 0 bases; J trimming: 8 bases; junction bases outside the gene matches: 14. CDR1 is LNHNV and CDR2 is YYDKDF in the germline V gene (reference sequence). CDR3 bases: TGTGCCACCAGCAGAGATCTGGCTAGCGGCGTGGTTCCTACGCAGTATTTT. It translates to CATSRDLASGVVPTQYF.

This clonotype was recorded many times. The chain is built from TRBV5-1 and TRBJ2-1, with 7 bases lining up with TRBD2. V lost 2 bases, J lost 9 bases, and 8 bases stayed unmatched. Germline CDR1 is SGHRS and CDR2 is YFSETQ. The CDR3 contains 14 residues. CDR3 DNA: TGCGCCAGCAGCTTCCGGGACTATCGGAGTGAGCAGTTCTTC. Its translation: CASSFRDYRSEQFF.

The gene calls are TRBV9 and TRBJ2-3; 9 bases match TRBD1. J lost 4 bases, V lost 4 bases, and 7 bases had no gene match. CDR1 and CDR2 from the germline V gene are SGDLS and YYNGEE. The CDR3 has 15 amino acids. CDR3 sequence reads: CASSTWTGEADTQYF. The CDR3 DNA is TGTGCCAGCAGCACCTGGACAGGGGAAGCAGATACGCAGTATTTT. Variable domain in full (rest from reference TRBV9 and TRBJ2-3): DSGVTQTPKHLITATGQRVTLRCSPRSGDLSVYWYQQSLDQGLQFLIQYYNGEERAKGNILERFSAQQFPDLHSELNLSSLELGDSALYFCASSTWTGEADTQYFGPGTRLTVL.

This sequence joins TRBV24-1 and TRBJ2-2, with D perhaps given as TRBD1 or TRBD2 (5 bases each). CDR1 and CDR2 (germline): KGHDR, SFDVKD. This CDR3 region has 16 residues. The V gene lost 3 bases and the J gene lost 8 bases, with 18 bases spanning the gap. CDR3 in amino acids: CATSDPTGAEWGELFF. DNA of the CDR3: TGTGCCACCAGTGATCCAACCGGGGCCGAATGGGGGGAGCTGTTTTTT.

The chain uses TRBV20-1 and TRBJ1-2, with 9 bases matching TRBD1. The CDR3 consists of 13 residues. Trimming cost V 6 bases and J 8 bases; bases outside gene matches: 10. The germline V gene encodes CDR1 DFQATT and CDR2 SNEGSKA (reference sequence). The CDR3: CSASKQGAWGYTF. In DNA form, the CDR3 reads TGCAGTGCCTCAAAACAGGGGGCTTGGGGCTACACCTTC.

The V call is TRBV2, the J call TRBJ2-4, with no clear D. The V and J ends lost 1 base and 0 bases respectively, with 10 bases between them. This CDR3 is 16 amino acids long. CDR1 SNHLY and CDR2 FYNNEI come from the germline V gene. CDR3 nucleotide sequence: TGTGCCAGCAGTGAAGACAGATCACTAGCCAAAAACATTCAGTACTTC. Residues: CASSEDRSLAKNIQYF.

This clonotype was seen many times. The genes are TRBV4-1 and TRBJ2-1; maybe TRBD2 (5 bases). There are 14 residues in the CDR3. Per germline, CDR1 MGHRA and CDR2 YSYEKL. The V and J ends lost 0 bases and 8 bases respectively, with 11 bases between them. The CDR3 DNA reads TGCGCCAGCAGCCAAGATAAGGAGGTGGATGAGCAGTTCTTC. Its protein product is CASSQDKEVDEQFF.

This clonotype was found a few times. The DNA is left out, because the CDR3 cannot be placed on it with certainty; the CDR3 is given as TCRdb lists it. V gene TRBV7-5 combines with J gene TRBJ2-5. TRBV7-5 is marked as a pseudogene. A total of 19 residues make up the CDR3, ends included. The CDR3 reads CISVPEVMDESIFQETQYF.

The rearrangement links TRBV6-2 or TRBV6-3 to TRBJ2-1; tentatively, D is TRBD2 (5 bases). Per the germline V gene, CDR1 is MNHEY and CDR2 is SVGEGT. The CDR3 length is 11 residues. Trimming removed 6 bases from V and 12 bases from J, with 12 bases in between. CDR3 sequence (DNA): TGTGCCAGCAGCATCGGGGAGACGCAGTTCTTC. The encoded protein is CASSIGETQFF.

The chain combines TRBV12-3 or TRBV12-4 with TRBJ1-5; TRBD1 agrees at 7 bases. Trimming removed 0 bases from V and 5 bases from J; junction bases left unmatched: 4. The CDR3 length is 15 residues. The CDR3 is CASSLAGTAYQPQHF. As DNA, the CDR3 is TGTGCCAGCAGTTTAGCGGGGACAGCCTATCAGCCCCAGCATTTT.

This clonotype came up many times. The chain uses TRBV5-1 and TRBJ1-1, with TRBD1 matching 9 bases. With V trimmed by 4 bases and J by 0 bases, 4 bases remained unmatched. Germline loops: CDR1 SGHRS, CDR2 YFSETQ. The CDR3 contains 15 residues. The CDR3: CASSPGQGMNTEAFF. The CDR3 bases are TGCGCCAGCAGCCCGGGACAGGGAATGAACACTGAAGCTTTCTTT.

The rearrangement joins TRBV29-1 to TRBJ1-2; D unclear. The germline V gene encodes CDR1 SQVTM and CDR2 ANQGSEA. V was clipped by 5 bases and J by 2 bases, with 12 bases between them. The CDR3 has 13 amino acids. CDR3 residues: CSVRTDSNYGYTF. CDR3 nucleotides: TGCAGCGTTAGGACCGATTCCAACTATGGCTACACCTTC.

In its sample, this clonotype was seen a few times. The chain has TRBV7-3 and TRBJ2-3; perhaps D is TRBD1 or TRBD2 (5 bases each). Trimming pared 0 bases from V and 6 bases from J, leaving 10 bases between. The CDR3 is made up of 14 amino acids. Germline CDR1 reads SGHTA; CDR2 reads FQGTGA. The DNA for the CDR3 is TGTGCCAGCAGCTTAACCGGGACGAAGGATACGCAGTATTTT. Translating it yields CASSLTGTKDTQYF.

A few counts support this clonotype. The chain links TRBV11-2 to TRBJ2-5; D not resolved. CDR3 size: 15 residues. V was trimmed by 0 bases and J by 5 bases, leaving 13 bases between them. Germline lookup yields CDR1 SGHAT and CDR2 FQNNGV. The CDR3 sequence is CASSLEVWVRETQYF. The CDR3 DNA is TGTGCCAGCAGCTTAGAGGTCTGGGTTCGGGAGACCCAGTACTTC.

Comments on this clonotype: Germline and junction disagree at one end, which may indicate a read error. This chain uses TRBV25-1 with TRBJ2-1; D gene uncertain. Germline V gives CDR1 MGHDK, CDR2 SYGVNS. The CDR3 is 12 amino acids. The CDR3 bases are TGTGCCAGCAGTGACCGGGTCGATGATCAGTTCTTC. This sequence encodes CASSDRVDDQFF.

The table lists this clonotype with a few counts. V gene TRBV11-1 combines with J gene TRBJ2-1, with 8 nucleotides matching TRBD2. This CDR3 region has 18 residues. V shed 0 bases and J 7 bases; nucleotides not matched to a gene: 14. In germline, CDR1 is SGHAT, CDR2 FQDESV (reference sequence). DNA of the CDR3: TGTGCCAGCAGCTTAGCGAGTTTTCACGGGGGGGCGTTTAATGAGCAGTTCTTC. It translates to CASSLASFHGGAFNEQFF. Looking up the rest from reference TRBV11-1 and TRBJ2-1 gives the full variable domain: EAEVAQSPRYKITEKSQAVAFWCDPISGHATLYWYRQILGQGPELLVQFQDESVVDDSQLPKDRFSAERLKGVDSTLKIQPAELGDSAMYLCASSLASFHGGAFNEQFFGPGTRLTVL.

This clonotype was observed a handful of times. The chain is built from TRBV24-1 and TRBJ2-7, with D perhaps matching TRBD1 (5 bases). Trimming cost V 2 bases and J 4 bases, with 11 bases left between them. There are 14 residues in the CDR3. CDR1 KGHDR and CDR2 SFDVKD come from the germline V gene. The DNA for the CDR3 is TGTGCCACCAGTGATTCAAGGCAGGGATACGAGCAGTACTTC. Translation gives CATSDSRQGYEQYF.

J is TRBJ1-1 and V is TRBV12-5; the D gene is possibly TRBD1 (5 bases). Germline lookup yields CDR1 LGHNT and CDR2 FRNRAP. The CDR3 loop spans 17 amino acids. The V end lost 9 bases, the J end lost 0 bases, and 23 bases lay between the germline ends. The CDR3, as DNA: TGTGCTAGAACCCTCGAAGCAGGAGGGGAGGTGAACACTGAAGCTTTCTTT. Residues: CARTLEAGGEVNTEAFF.

The chain is built from TRBV4-1 and TRBJ1-2; D gene ambiguous. The CDR3 extends over 16 amino acids. Germline loops: CDR1 MGHRA, CDR2 YSYEKL. The V and J ends lost 0 bases and 3 bases respectively, with 14 bases between them. The CDR3 region has the DNA TGCGCCAGCAGCCAAGAGCGGGCTCGTCGGGACTATGGCTACACCTTC. Translating gives CASSQERARRDYGYTF.

The chain joins TRBV10-3 to TRBJ2-3; maybe TRBD2 (5 bases). V lost 6 bases and J lost 3, with 13 bases in between. The CDR3 sequence is 14 residues long. Germline CDR1 reads ENHRY; CDR2 reads SYGVKD. In DNA form, the CDR3 reads TGTGCCATCAGCGACCCGGGGTTGACAGATACGCAGTATTTT. This codes for CAISDPGLTDTQYF.

This rearrangement joins TRBV2 to TRBJ2-2; no clear D gene. Germline-derived CDR1 and CDR2 are SNHLY and FYNNEI. The CDR3 covers 13 residues. V was cut by 2 bases and J by 3 bases, with 4 bases left in between. CDR3 sequence reads: CASSELYTGELFF. DNA of the CDR3: TGTGCCAGCAGTGAACTCTACACCGGGGAGCTGTTTTTT.

V usage is TRBV7-9 and J usage is TRBJ2-3, with 9 bases that match TRBD1. V was pared by 2 bases and J by 4 bases, with 7 bases of the junction left unmatched. The germline V gene has CDR1 SEHNR and CDR2 FQNEAQ (reference sequence). The CDR3 runs to 16 residues. Written as DNA, the CDR3 is TGTGCCAGCAGCTTAACTGGGACAGGGTTGGCAGATACGCAGTATTTT. Residues: CASSLTGTGLADTQYF.

This clonotype was found many times. The CDR3 nucleotides are TGTGCCAGTAGTCCGGGCAATGAGCAGTTCTTC. This codes for CASSPGNEQFF. The genes are TRBV25-1 and TRBJ2-1, with D unresolved. V shed 9 bases and J shed 6 bases, with 9 bases lying between them. The CDR3 runs 11 residues. Germline V gene sequence: CDR1 MGHDK, CDR2 SYGVNS.